This T cell receptor beta chain was profiled in a study of T-cell memory formation after mild COVID-19. MiXCR, run by TCRdb on the 5' RACE reads, gives a single entry per CDR3 protein. The sample yields 530,000 or so distinct CDR3 sequences, 17% seen once. CDR3 length equals 14 residues. Germline trimming cut 5 bases from V and 2 bases from J; bases unmatched to any gene: 6. Per germline, CDR1 LNHNV and CDR2 YYDKDF (reference sequence). This clonotype appeared a few times. This TCR was sampled from an adult woman who had mild COVID-19 (a few samples of this study predate the infection). Cell type and time point are not known. Sequencing input: PBMCs or a T cell subset sorted from them (not recorded which). This chain links TRBV15 with TRBJ2-7; 7 bases align to TRBD1. The CDR3 coding sequence is TGTGCCACCAGCGCCGACAGGGTCACCTACGAGCAGTACTTC. Protein sequence: CATSADRVTYEQYF.